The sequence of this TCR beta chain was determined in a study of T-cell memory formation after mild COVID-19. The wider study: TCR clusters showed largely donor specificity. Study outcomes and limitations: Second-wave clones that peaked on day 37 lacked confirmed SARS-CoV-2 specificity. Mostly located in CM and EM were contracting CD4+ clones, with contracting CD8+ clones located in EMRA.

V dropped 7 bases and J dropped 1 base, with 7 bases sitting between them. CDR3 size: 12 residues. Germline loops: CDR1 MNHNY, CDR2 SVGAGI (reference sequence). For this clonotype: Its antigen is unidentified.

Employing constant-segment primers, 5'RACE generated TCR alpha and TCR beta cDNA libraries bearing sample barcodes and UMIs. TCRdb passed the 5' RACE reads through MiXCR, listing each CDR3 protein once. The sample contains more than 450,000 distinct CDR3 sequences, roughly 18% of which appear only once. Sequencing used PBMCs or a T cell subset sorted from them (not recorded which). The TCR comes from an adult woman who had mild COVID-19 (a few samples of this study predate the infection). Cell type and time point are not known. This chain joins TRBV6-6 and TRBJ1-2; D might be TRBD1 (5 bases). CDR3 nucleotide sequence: TGTGCCAGCATGGGGCTTAACTATGGCTACACCTTC. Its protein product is CASMGLNYGYTF.